This T cell receptor beta chain was captured in a study of T-cell reconstitution after alpha-beta-depleted transplantation in children. The TCRbeta library was prepared with unique molecular identifiers. TCRdb re-derived calls from the PCR reads in MiXCR, one entry per CDR3 protein. There are about 58,000 distinct CDR3 sequences in the sample; approximately 43% occur only once, and roughly 98% lies in the top ten. This CDR3 has 17 residues. Trimming cost V 1 base and J 6 bases, with 19 bases left between them. The receptor was isolated from a male patient younger than 18 who had a stem cell transplant for acute lymphoblastic leukemia, so the T cells may come from the graft donor. The chain is built from TRBV12-3 or TRBV12-4 and TRBJ2-4; TRBD1 or TRBD2 may be the D gene (5 bases each). The sample in question was PBMCs, mostly from graft donor cells, obtained 360 days after TCRalphabeta/CD19-depleted stem cell transplant. The CDR3 DNA reads TGTGCCAGCAGTTTAGTGCCTTTGGGACGGAAACTAAACATTCAGTACTTC. It yields the protein CASSLVPLGRKLNIQYF.